This T cell receptor beta chain comes out of a study of T cell responses to AZD1222 COVID-19 vaccine. CDR3 size: 11 residues. V lost 0 bases to trimming and J lost 6 bases, with 3 bases between them. Germline CDR1 and CDR2: MNHEY and SVGAGI. Study results and caveats: Researchers took repertoire samples only after the peak T cell response had come. Donors skewed white British and female; clonal diversity was possibly underestimated. Variant regions that are unmutated are reportedly the target of nearly half of spike-specific TCRs.

Repertoires were generated with immunoSEQ multiplex PCR, while TCRdb's copy carries only in-frame clones and drops some. This table has around 160,000 clones, approximately 94% appearing once. Remarks on this clone: Its antigen is still unknown. Other DNA sequences in the sample encode the same CDR3.

The source is an adult in good health. The chain joins TRBV6-5 to TRBJ2-7; no definite D call. The material was peripheral blood, obtained on day 0 of AZD1222 vaccination. DNA for the CDR3: TGTGCCAGCAGTTACTCGGGCGAGCAGTACTTC. The encoded protein is CASSYSGEQYF.